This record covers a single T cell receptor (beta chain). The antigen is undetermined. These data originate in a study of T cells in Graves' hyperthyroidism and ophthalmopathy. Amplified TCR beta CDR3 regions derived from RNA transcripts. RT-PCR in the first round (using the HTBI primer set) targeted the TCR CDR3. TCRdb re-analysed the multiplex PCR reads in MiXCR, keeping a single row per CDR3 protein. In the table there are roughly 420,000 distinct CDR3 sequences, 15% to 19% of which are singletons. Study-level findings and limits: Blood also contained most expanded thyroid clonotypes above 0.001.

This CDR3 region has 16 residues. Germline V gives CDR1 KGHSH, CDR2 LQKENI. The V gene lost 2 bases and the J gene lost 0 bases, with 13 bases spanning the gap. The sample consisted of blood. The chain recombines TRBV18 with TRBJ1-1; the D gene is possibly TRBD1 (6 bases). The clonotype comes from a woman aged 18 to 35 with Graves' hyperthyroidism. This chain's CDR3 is CASSPGGPLMNTEAFF. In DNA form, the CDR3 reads TGTGCCAGCTCACCAGGGGGCCCCCTCATGAACACTGAAGCTTTCTTT.